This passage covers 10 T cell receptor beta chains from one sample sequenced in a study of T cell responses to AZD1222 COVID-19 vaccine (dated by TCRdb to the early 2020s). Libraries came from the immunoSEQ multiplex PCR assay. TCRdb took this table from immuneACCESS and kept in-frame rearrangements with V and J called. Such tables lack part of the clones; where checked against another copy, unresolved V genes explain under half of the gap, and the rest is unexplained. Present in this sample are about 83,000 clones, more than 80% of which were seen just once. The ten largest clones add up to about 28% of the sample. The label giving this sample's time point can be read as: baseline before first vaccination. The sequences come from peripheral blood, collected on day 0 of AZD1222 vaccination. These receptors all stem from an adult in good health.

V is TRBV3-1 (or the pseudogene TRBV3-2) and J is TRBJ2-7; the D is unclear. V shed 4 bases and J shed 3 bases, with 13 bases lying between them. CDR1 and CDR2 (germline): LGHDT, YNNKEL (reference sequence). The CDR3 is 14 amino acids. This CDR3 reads CASSRGNKFYEQYF. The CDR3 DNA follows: TGTGCCAGCAGCCGGGGTAACAAATTCTACGAGCAGTACTTC.

The CDR3 coding sequence is TGTGCCAGCAGTTTACGACGAGAACCCCTCCACTTT. Its protein is CASSLRREPLHF. The chain carries TRBV28 and TRBJ1-6; no clear D gene. V was trimmed by 2 bases and J by 12 bases, leaving 8 bases between them. The CDR3 sequence is 12 residues long. Germline loops: CDR1 MDHEN, CDR2 SYDVKM.

DNA of the CDR3: TGTGCCAGCTCTGTGGGCACAGATACGCAGTATTTT. Translated: CASSVGTDTQYF. The genes are TRBV5-4 and TRBJ2-3; D remains ambiguous. Germline lookup yields CDR1 SGHNT and CDR2 YYREEE (reference sequence). CDR3 length: 12 residues. The germline V and J ends were trimmed by 7 bases and 1 base, with 7 bases remaining between them.

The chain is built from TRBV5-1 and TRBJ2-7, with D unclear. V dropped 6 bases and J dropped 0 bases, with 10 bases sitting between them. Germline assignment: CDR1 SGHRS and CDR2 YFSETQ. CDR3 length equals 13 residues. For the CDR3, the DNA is TGCGCCAGCAAAGGATTCAGCTCCTACGAGCAGTACTTC. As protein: CASKGFSSYEQYF.

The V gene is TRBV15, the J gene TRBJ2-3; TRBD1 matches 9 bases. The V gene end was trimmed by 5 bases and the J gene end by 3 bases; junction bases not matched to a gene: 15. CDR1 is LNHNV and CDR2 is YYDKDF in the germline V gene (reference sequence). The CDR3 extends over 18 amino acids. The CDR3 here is CATSLPGGAGTGTDTQYF. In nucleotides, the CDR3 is TGTGCCACCAGCCTACCCGGCGGGGCCGGGACAGGGACAGATACGCAGTATTTT.

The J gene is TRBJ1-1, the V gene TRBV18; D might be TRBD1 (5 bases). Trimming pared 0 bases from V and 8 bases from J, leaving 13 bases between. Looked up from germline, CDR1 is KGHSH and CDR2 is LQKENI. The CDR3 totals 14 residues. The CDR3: CASSPPVPGQEAFF. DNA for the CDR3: TGTGCCAGCTCACCACCGGTTCCAGGGCAAGAAGCTTTCTTT.

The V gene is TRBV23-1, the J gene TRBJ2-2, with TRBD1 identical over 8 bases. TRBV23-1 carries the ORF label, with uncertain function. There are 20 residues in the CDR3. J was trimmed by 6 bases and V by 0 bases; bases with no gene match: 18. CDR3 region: CASSQSKGQGEVHPAGELFF. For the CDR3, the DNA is TGCGCCAGCAGTCAATCGAAAGGACAGGGAGAGGTGCATCCCGCCGGGGAGCTGTTTTTT.

The CDR3 DNA reads TGCGCCAGCAGCCCGGACAGGGCGCCAGTGATCGGGGAGCTGTTTTTT. Amino acids: CASSPDRAPVIGELFF. The chain has TRBV4-3 and TRBJ2-2; 8 bases align to TRBD1. V lost 4 bases and J lost 7; bases outside the gene matches: 11. The germline V gene encodes CDR1 LGHNA and CDR2 YSLEER. CDR3 length: 16 residues.

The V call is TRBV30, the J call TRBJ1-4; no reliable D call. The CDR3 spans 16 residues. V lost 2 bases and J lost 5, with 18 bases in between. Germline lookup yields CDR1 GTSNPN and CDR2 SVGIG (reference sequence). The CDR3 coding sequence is TGTGCCTGGAGTCCAACCCGGAGCGGCAGGAATGAAAAACTGTTTTTT. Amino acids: CAWSPTRSGRNEKLFF.

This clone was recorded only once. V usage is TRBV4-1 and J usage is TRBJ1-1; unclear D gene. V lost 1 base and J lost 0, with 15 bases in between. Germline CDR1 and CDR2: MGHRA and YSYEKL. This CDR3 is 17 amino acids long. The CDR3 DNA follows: TGCGCCAGCAGCCAAGGAGTATCAAGGGCCATGAACACTGAAGCTTTCTTT. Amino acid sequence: CASSQGVSRAMNTEAFF.